This T cell receptor (beta chain) was sequenced during a study of blood T cells in healthy people across ages. Study observations and caveats: Measured against age, TCR beta diversity per million T cells decreased in a roughly linear manner. The long-lived group displayed more naive CD4+ cells, plus higher diversity, than the aged donors did. Unknown donor CMV status possibly confounded expanded clonotype changes.

Primed by a sample-barcoded 5' primer and a J-beta primer mix, a second PCR proceeded for about 6 to 11 cycles. TCRdb processed the 5' RACE reads anew with MiXCR; each CDR3 protein has one entry. The data hold around 1.5 million distinct CDR3 sequences, with 59% observed a single time. This clonotype appeared a few times. The antigen is unknown. J was trimmed by 6 bases and V by 1 base; bases with no gene match: 4. CDR3 length: 14 amino acids. Germline V CDR1 and CDR2: SQVTM, ANQGSEA. The chain combines TRBV29-1 with TRBJ2-1, with TRBD2 identical over 9 bases. This sequence was found in a man aged 18 to 30 in good health. The sample was blood. CDR3 in DNA: TGCAGCGTTGAAGGTGTAGCGGGAGTCAATGAGCAGTTCTTC. Protein product: CSVEGVAGVNEQFF.